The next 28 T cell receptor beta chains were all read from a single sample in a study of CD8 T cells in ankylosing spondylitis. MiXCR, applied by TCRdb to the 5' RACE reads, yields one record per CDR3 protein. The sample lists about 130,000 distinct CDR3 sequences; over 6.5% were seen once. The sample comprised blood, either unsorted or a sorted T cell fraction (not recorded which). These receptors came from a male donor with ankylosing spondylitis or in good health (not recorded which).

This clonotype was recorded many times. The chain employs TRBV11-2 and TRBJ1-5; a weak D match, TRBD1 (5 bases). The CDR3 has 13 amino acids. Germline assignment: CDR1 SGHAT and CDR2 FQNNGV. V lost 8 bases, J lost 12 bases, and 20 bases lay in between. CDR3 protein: CASAQDGGSHQHF. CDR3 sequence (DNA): TGTGCCAGCGCGCAGGACGGGGGGTCCCACCAGCATTTT.

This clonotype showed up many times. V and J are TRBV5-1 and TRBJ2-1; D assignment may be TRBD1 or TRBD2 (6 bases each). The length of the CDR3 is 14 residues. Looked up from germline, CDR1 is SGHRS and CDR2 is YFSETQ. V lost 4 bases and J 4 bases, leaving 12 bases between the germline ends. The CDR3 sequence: CASSGGQGYNEQFF. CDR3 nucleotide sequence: TGCGCCAGCAGCGGGGGGCAGGGGTACAATGAGCAGTTCTTC.

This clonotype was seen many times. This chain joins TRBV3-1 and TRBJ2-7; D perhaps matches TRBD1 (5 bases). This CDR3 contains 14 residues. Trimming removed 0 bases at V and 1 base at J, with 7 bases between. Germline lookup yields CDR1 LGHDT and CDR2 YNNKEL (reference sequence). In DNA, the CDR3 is TGTGCCAGCAGCCAAGACAGGGCTTCCTACGAGCAGTACTTC. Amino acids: CASSQDRASYEQYF.

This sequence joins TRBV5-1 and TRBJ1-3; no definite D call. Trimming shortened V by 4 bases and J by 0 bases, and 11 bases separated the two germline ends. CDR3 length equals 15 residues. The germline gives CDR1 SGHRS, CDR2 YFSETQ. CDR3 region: CASSRTSGSGNTIYF. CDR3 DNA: TGCGCCAGCAGCCGTACATCCGGCTCTGGAAACACCATATATTTT. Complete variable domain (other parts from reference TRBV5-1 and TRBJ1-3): KAGVTQTPRYLIKTRGQQVTLSCSPISGHRSVSWYQQTPGQGLQFLFEYFSETQRNKGNFPGRFSGRQFSNSRSEMNVSTLELGDSALYLCASSRTSGSGNTIYFGEGSWLTVV.

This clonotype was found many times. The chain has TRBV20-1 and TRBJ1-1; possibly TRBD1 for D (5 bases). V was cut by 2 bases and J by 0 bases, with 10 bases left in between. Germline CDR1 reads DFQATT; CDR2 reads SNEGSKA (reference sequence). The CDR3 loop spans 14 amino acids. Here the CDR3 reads CSARRQLMNTEAFF. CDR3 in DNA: TGCAGTGCTAGAAGACAGCTCATGAACACTGAAGCTTTCTTT.

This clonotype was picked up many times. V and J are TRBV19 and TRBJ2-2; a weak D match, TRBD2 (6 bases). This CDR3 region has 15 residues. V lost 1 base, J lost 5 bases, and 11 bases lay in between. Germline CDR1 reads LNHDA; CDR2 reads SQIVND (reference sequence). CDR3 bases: TGTGCCAGTAGTATAGCCGGACTATCTACCGGGGAGCTGTTTTTT. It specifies CASSIAGLSTGELFF.

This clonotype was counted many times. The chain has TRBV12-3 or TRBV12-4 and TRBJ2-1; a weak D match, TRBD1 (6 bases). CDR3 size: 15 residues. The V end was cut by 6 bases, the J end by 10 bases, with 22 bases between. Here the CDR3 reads CASSWGPNDFKEQFF. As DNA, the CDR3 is TGTGCCAGCAGCTGGGGGCCCAATGACTTCAAAGAGCAGTTCTTC.

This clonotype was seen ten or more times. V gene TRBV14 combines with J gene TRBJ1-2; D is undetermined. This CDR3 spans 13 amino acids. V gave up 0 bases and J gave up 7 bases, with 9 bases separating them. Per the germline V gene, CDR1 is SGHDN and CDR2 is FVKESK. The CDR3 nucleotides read TGTGCCAGCAGCCAAGATTCCCGGGCTGGCTACACCTTC. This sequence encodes CASSQDSRAGYTF.

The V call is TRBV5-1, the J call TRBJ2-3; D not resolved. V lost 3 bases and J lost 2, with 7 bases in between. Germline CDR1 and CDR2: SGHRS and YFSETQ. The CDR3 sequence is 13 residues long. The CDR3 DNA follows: TGCGCCAGCAGCTCCGAGCCCACAGATACGCAGTATTTT. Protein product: CASSSEPTDTQYF.

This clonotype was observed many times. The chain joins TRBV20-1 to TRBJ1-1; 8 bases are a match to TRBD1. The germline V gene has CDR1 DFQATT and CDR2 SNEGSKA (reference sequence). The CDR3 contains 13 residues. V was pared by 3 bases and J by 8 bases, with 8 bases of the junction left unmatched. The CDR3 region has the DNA TGCAGTGCTAGGGTACAGGGGGTCGGGGAAGCTTTCTTT. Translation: CSARVQGVGEAFF.

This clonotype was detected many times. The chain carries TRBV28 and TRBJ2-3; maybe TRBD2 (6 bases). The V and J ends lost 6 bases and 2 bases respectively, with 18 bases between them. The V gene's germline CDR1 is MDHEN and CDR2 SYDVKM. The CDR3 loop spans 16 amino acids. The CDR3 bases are TGTGCCAGCAGCCCTCAGACTAGAAGATTCACAGATACGCAGTATTTT. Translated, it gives CASSPQTRRFTDTQYF.

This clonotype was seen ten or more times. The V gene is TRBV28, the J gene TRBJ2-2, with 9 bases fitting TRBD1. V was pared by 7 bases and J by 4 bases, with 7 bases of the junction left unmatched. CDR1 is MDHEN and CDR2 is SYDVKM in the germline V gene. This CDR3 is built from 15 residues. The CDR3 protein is CASIVGTGFTGELFF. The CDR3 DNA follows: TGTGCCAGCATTGTTGGGACAGGGTTCACCGGGGAGCTGTTTTTT.

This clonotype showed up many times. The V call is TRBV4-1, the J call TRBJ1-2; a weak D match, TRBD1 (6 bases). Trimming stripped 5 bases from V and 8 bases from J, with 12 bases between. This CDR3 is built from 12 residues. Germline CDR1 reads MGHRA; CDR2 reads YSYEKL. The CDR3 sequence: CASSTGTRGYTF. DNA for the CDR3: TGCGCCAGCAGCACAGGGACGAGGGGCTACACCTTC.

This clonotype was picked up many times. The CDR3 region has the DNA TGTGCCAGCAGCTTAGCCGGAGGGTTTACCAATGAGCAGTTCTTC. Translation: CASSLAGGFTNEQFF. The chain carries TRBV11-1 and TRBJ2-1; the D gene is possibly TRBD2 (6 bases). Germline V lookup: CDR1 SGHAT, CDR2 FQDESV (reference sequence). This CDR3 has 15 amino acids. Trimming pared 0 bases from V and 6 bases from J, leaving 12 bases between.

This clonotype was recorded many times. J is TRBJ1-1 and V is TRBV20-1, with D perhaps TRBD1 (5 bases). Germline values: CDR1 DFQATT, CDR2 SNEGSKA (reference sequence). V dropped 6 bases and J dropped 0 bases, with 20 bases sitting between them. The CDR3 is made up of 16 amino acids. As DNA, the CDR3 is TGCAGTGCCCCTCTTTCCTCCGGGGGAATGAACACTGAAGCTTTCTTT. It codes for CSAPLSSGGMNTEAFF.

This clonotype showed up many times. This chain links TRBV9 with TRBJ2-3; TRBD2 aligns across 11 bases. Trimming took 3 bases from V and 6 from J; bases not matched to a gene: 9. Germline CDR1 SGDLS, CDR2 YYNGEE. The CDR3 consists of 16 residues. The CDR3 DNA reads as TGTGCCAGCAGCGCCCCCCTAGCGGGGGGATTGGATACGCAGTATTTT. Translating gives CASSAPLAGGLDTQYF.

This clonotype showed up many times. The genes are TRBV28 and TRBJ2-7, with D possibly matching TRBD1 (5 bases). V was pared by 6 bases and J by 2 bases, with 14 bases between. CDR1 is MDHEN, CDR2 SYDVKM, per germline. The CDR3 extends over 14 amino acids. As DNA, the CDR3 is TGTGCCAGCAGCCCAGGGTCCTTCGCCTACGAGCAGTACTTC. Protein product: CASSPGSFAYEQYF.

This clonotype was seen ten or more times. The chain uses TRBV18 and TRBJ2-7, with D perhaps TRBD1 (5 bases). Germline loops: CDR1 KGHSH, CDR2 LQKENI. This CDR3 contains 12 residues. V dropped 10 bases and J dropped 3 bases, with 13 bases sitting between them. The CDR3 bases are TGTGCCACCGATCAAGGGGACTACGAGCAGTACTTC. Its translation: CATDQGDYEQYF.

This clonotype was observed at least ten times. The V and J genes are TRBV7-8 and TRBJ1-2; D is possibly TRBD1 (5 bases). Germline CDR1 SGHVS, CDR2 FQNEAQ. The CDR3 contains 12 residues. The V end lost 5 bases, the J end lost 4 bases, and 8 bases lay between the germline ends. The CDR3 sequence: CASSGGGYGYTF. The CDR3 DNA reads TGTGCCAGCAGCGGGGGTGGCTATGGCTACACCTTC.

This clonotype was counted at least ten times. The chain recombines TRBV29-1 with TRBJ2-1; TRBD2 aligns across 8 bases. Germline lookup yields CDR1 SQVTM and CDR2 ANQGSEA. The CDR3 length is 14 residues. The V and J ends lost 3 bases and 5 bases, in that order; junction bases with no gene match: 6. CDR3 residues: CSVDIGRAHNEQFF. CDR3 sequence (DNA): TGCAGCGTTGATATCGGGAGGGCCCACAATGAGCAGTTCTTC.

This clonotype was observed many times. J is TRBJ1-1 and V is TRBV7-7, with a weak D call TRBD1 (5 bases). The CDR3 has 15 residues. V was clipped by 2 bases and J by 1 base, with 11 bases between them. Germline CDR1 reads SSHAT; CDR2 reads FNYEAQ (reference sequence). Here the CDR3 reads CASSLYPGGNTEAFF. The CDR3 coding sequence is TGTGCCAGCAGCTTATATCCGGGGGGGAACACTGAAGCTTTCTTT.

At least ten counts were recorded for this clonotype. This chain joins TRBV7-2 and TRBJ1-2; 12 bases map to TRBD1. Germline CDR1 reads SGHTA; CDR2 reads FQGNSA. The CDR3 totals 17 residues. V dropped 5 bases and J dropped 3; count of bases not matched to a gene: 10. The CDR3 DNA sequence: TGTGCCAGCAGCCCTCCGGGACAGGGGGCGTGGGACTATGGCTACACCTTC. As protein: CASSPPGQGAWDYGYTF.

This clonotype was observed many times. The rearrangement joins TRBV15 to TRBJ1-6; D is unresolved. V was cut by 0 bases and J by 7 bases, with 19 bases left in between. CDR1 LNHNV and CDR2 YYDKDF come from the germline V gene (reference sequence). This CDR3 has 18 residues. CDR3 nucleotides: TGTGCCACCAGCAGAGATCCGTCGGGTGGTGAGAGGAATTCACCCCTCCACTTT. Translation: CATSRDPSGGERNSPLHF.

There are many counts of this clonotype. The CDR3 bases are TGTGCCAGCAGCTTACAGGGGAGGAACACTGAAGCTTTCTTT. As protein: CASSLQGRNTEAFF. V gene TRBV7-9 combines with J gene TRBJ1-1; perhaps TRBD1 as D (6 bases). V lost 2 bases to trimming and J lost 1 base, with 8 bases between them. Germline V gene data show CDR1 as SEHNR and CDR2 as FQNEAQ (reference sequence). The CDR3 has 14 residues.

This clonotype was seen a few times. CDR3 sequence (DNA): TGTGCCAGCAGCTCTACCGGGACTAGCGGGAGGGCCTTTAATGAGCAGTTCTTC. As protein: CASSSTGTSGRAFNEQFF. This rearrangement joins TRBV11-2 to TRBJ2-1; 16 bases agree with TRBD2. The CDR3 contains 18 residues. CDR1 is SGHAT, CDR2 FQNNGV, per germline. With 4 bases clipped from V and 7 bases from J, the junction kept 10 bases outside the gene matches.

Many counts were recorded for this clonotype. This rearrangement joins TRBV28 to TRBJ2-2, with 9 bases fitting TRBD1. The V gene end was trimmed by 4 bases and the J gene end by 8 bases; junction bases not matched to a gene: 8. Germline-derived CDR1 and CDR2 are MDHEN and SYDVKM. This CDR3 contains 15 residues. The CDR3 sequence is CASSSPGQGMGELFF. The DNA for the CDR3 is TGTGCCAGCAGTTCGCCGGGACAGGGCATGGGGGAGCTGTTTTTT.

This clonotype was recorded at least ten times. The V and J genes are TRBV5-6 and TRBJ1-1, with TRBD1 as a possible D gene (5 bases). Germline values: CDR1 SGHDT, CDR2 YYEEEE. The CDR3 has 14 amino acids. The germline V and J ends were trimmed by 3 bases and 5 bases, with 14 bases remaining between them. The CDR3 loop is CASSSGMEGTEAFF. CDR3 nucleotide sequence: TGTGCCAGCAGCTCCGGGATGGAGGGGACTGAAGCTTTCTTT.

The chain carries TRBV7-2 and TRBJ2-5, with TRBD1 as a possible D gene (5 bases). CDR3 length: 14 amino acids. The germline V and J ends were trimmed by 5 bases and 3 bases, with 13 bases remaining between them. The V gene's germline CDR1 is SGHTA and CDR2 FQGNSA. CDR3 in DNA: TGTGCCAGCAGCATCGGACAAGGGAAAGAGACCCAGTACTTC. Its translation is CASSIGQGKETQYF.